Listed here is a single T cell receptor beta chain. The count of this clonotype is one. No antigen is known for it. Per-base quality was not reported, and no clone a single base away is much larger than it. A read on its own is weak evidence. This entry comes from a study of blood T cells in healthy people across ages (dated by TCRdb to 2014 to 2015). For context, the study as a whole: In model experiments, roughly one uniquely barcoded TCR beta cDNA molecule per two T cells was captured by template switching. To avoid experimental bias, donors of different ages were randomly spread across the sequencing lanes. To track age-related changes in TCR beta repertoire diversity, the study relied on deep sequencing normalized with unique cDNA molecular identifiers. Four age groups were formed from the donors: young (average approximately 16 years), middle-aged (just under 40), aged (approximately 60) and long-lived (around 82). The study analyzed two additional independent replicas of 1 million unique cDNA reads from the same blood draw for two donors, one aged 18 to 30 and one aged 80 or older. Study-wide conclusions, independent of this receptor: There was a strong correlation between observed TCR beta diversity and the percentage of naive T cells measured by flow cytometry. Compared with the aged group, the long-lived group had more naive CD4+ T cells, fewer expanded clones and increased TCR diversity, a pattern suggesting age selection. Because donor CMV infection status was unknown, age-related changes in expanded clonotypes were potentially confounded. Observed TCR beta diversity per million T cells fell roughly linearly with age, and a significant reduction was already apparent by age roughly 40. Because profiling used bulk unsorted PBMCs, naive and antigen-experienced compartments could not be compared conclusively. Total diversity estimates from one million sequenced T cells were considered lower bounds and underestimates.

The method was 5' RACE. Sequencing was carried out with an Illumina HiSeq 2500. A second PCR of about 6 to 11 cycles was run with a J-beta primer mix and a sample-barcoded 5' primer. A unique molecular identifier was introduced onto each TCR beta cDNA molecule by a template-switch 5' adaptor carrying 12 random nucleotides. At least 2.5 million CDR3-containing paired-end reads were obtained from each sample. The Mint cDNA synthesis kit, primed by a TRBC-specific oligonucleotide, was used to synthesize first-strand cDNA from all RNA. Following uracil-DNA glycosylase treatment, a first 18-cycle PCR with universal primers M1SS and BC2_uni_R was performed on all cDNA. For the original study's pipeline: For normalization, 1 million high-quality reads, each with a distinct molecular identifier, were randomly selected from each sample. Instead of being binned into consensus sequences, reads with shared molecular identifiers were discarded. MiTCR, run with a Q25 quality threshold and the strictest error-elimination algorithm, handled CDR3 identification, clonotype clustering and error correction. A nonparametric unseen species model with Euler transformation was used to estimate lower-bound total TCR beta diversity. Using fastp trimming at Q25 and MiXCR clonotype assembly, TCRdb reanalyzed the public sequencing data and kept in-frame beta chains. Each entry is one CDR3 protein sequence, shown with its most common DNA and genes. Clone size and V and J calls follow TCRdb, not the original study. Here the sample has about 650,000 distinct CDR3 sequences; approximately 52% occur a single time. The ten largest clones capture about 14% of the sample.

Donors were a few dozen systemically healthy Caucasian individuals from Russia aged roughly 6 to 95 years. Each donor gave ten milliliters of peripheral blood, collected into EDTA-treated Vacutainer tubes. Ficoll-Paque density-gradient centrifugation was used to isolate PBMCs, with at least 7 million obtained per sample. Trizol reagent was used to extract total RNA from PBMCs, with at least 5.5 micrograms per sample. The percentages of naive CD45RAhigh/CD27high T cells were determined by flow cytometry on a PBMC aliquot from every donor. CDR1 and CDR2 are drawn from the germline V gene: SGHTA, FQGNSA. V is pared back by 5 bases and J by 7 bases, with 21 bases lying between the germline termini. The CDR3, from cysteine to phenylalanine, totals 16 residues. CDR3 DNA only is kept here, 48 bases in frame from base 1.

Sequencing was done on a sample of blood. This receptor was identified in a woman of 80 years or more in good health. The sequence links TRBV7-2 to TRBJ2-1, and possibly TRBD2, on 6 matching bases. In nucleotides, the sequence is TGTGCCAGCAGCCAATACTACAGCGGGTGGGGGAATGAGCAGTTCTTC. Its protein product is CASSQYYSGWGNEQFF. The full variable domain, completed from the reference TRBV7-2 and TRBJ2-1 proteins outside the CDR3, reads GAGVSQSPSNKVTEKGKDVELRCDPISGHTALYWYRQSLGQGLEFLIYFQGNSAPDKSGLPSDRFSAERTGGSVSTLTIQRTQQEDSAVYLCASSQYYSGWGNEQFFGPGTRLTVL.